This T cell receptor beta chain originates from a study of cytomegalovirus exposure and HLA in healthy donors. Study results and caveats: In a later analysis, a missense DCLRE1C variant was linked to TCR beta V- and J-gene trimming. In an earlier analysis, productive rearrangement rates for most beta V segments clustered near 87% or 30%.

Points on this clone: Its antigen is as yet unknown.

The primer mix had 60 Vbeta and 13 Jbeta primers. Methods used by the authors: A follow-up analysis tallied about 80 million unique TCR beta chains, roughly 11 million shared. TCRdb's table, derived via immunoSEQ multiplex PCR, lists solely in-frame clones and lacks some. Clonal size and the V and J genes are those of that table, whereas D and trimming came from the DNA. The sample contains approximately 140,000 clones, 70% to 90% of which appear only once. CDR1 and CDR2 (germline): MNHEY, SMNVEV (reference sequence). The CDR3 is made up of 14 amino acids. The ends were cut back, 5 bases at V and 4 bases at J, with 15 bases in the middle.

Sequenced material: PBMCs. V gene TRBV27 combines with J gene TRBJ2-7; a weak D match, TRBD2 (6 bases). The receptor was derived from a woman in her thirties or forties in good health and CMV-seropositive. The CDR3: CASSAGLSIYEQYF. Written as DNA, the CDR3 is TGTGCCAGCAGTGCGGGACTGTCTATTTACGAGCAGTACTTC.